Sequencing of this T cell receptor (beta chain) was carried out in a study of T cells after yellow fever vaccination. Whole-study context: Fractions of limited cellularity were prepared by means of SMART-Seq v4 Ultra Low Input. Study findings and constraints: Abundant contaminating clonotypes from the bulk population could appear in FACS-sorted repertoires. Detected again after the booster were most primary-vaccination clones, at 96% CD4 and approximately 85% CD8.

This clonotype was seen ten or more times. The antigen remains undetermined. Each CDR3 protein is one row after TCRdb ran MiXCR on the 5' RACE reads. The sample includes just over 250,000 distinct CDR3 sequences, around 5.3% of them seen just once. V was shortened by 7 bases and J by 0 bases, with 18 bases between the two germline ends. Germline V lookup: CDR1 MNHEY, CDR2 SVGAGI. The CDR3 runs to 16 residues. The V gene is TRBV6-5, the J gene TRBJ1-2; a possible D gene is TRBD1 (5 bases). The source is a man between 18 and 29 years old who received the YFV17D yellow fever vaccine. Sequenced here: CD4+ T cells sorted from PBMCs, sampled on the day of the yellow fever booster vaccination. In nucleotides, the CDR3 is TGTGCCAGCACCCCCGGGGTTGGGGGTGCTAACTATGGCTACACCTTC. This sequence encodes CASTPGVGGANYGYTF.